The 27 T cell receptor beta chains given below trace back to one sample, sequenced in a study of Graves' ophthalmopathy and Graves' hyperthyroidism. Scientists amplified the TCR beta CDR3 regions from RNA transcripts. First-round RT-PCR relied on HTBI primers, and a second-round multiplex PCR came next. TCRdb redid the calling of the multiplex PCR reads with MiXCR, one entry per CDR3 protein. The sample contains around 1,000,000 distinct CDR3 sequences, less than 45% of which appear only once. The sequenced material came from peripheral blood or thyroid tissue (not recorded which). These receptors all stem from an adult man with Graves' hyperthyroidism.

The sample holds many counts of this clonotype. This chain links TRBV10-3 with TRBJ2-6; D remains ambiguous. Germline-derived CDR1 and CDR2 are ENHRY and SYGVKD. The V end was cut by 2 bases, the J end by 1 base, with 9 bases between. The CDR3 is 16 amino acids. The CDR3 reads CAISERARSGANVLTF. The CDR3 DNA sequence: TGTGCCATCAGTGAGCGGGCTAGGTCTGGGGCCAACGTCCTGACTTTC.

This clonotype was observed many times. The genes are TRBV20-1 and TRBJ2-5; no firm D call. CDR1 and CDR2 (germline): DFQATT, SNEGSKA (reference sequence). With 0 bases removed from V and 6 bases from J, the gap between germline ends came to 8 bases. The CDR3 runs to 12 residues. The CDR3 region has the DNA TGCAGTGCTAGAGATCTGGGGAAGACCCAGTACTTC. It encodes CSARDLGKTQYF.

This clonotype turned up a few times. This chain links TRBV5-5 with TRBJ1-2; the D is unclear. Germline CDR1 reads SGHKS; CDR2 reads YYEKEE (reference sequence). The V end lost 1 base, the J end lost 6 bases, and 10 bases lay between the germline ends. The CDR3 loop spans 13 amino acids. This CDR3 reads CASSLPVSHGYTF. Here the CDR3 DNA reads TGTGCCAGCAGCTTGCCGGTTTCCCATGGCTACACCTTC.

The J gene is TRBJ1-4, the V gene TRBV9; perhaps TRBD1 as D (5 bases). Between the trimmed V and J ends, which lost 4 bases and 4 bases, there was a span of 14 bases. This CDR3 region has 15 residues. The germline CDR1 and CDR2 sequences are SGDLS and YYNGEE. CDR3 loop: CASSPREGINEKLFF. The CDR3 nucleotides read TGTGCCAGCAGCCCGCGCGAGGGGATTAATGAAAAACTGTTTTTT.

The V and J genes are TRBV28 and TRBJ1-5; D is ambiguous. The CDR3 covers 14 residues. Looked up from germline, CDR1 is MDHEN and CDR2 is SYDVKM. V lost 3 bases and J lost 4, with 10 bases in between. The CDR3 spells CASSLPQVNQPQHF. The CDR3 nucleotides read TGTGCCAGCAGTTTGCCGCAAGTTAATCAGCCCCAGCATTTT.

This clonotype was counted a few times. Compared with germline, one end of the junction differs, possibly owing to a read error. The J gene is TRBJ1-4, the V gene TRBV10-3; 7 bases agree with TRBD1. This CDR3 is built from 15 residues. Germline V gene lookup returns CDR1 ENHRY and CDR2 SYGVKD. CDR3 sequence (DNA): TGTGCCATCGGTGAAGGGGGCTCAACTAATGAAAAACTGTTTTTT. It specifies CAIGEGGSTNEKLFF.

With respect to this clonotype: One base away lies a much larger clone, so this may be a sequencing read error. The chain links TRBV7-2 to TRBJ1-2; D is undetermined. V lost 1 base, J lost 0 bases, and 18 bases lay in between. From germline, CDR1 is SGHTA and CDR2 FQGNSA. The CDR3 runs 18 residues. The CDR3 DNA reads as TGTGCCAGCAGCTTAGTTGGGATAGGGCAACGGGCTAACTATGGCTACACCTTC. Its translation: CASSLVGIGQRANYGYTF. Full variable domain (remainder filled in from reference TRBV7-2 and TRBJ1-2): GAGVSQSPSNKVTEKGKDVELRCDPISGHTALYWYRQSLGQGLEFLIYFQGNSAPDKSGLPSDRFSAERTGGSVSTLTIQRTQQEDSAVYLCASSLVGIGQRANYGYTFGSGTRLTVV.

The V call is TRBV3-1, the J call TRBJ1-2; D remains ambiguous. This CDR3 has 12 residues. V lost 0 bases, J lost 7 bases, and 6 bases lay in between. CDR1 and CDR2 (germline): LGHDT, YNNKEL (reference sequence). The CDR3 coding sequence is TGTGCCAGCAGCCAAGAGGATCGTGGCTACACCTTC. Protein sequence: CASSQEDRGYTF.

At least ten counts were recorded for this clonotype. The chain uses TRBV11-2 and TRBJ2-5; no clear D gene. The CDR3 spans 13 residues. Germline assignment: CDR1 SGHAT and CDR2 FQNNGV. Trimming removed 1 base at V and 5 bases at J, with 8 bases between. The CDR3 nucleotides read TGTGCCAGCAGCTTAGCCCTTACGGAGACCCAGTACTTC. It specifies CASSLALTETQYF. Full variable domain (rest looked up from reference TRBV11-2 and TRBJ2-5): EAGVAQSPRYKIIEKRQSVAFWCNPISGHATLYWYQQILGQGPKLLIQFQNNGVVDDSQLPKDRFSAERLKGVDSTLKIQPAKLEDSAVYLCASSLALTETQYFGPGTRLLVL.

This clonotype was seen at least ten times. This chain joins TRBV4-3 and TRBJ2-5, with D unresolved. The V gene's germline CDR1 is LGHNA and CDR2 YSLEER. V was trimmed by 4 bases and J by 3 bases, leaving 15 bases between them. CDR3 length: 15 residues. CDR3 in DNA: TGCGCCAGCAGCCGGTGGTTTTCCCTTGAAGAGACCCAGTACTTC. Translation gives CASSRWFSLEETQYF.

The chain carries TRBV7-6 and TRBJ2-7, with D possibly being TRBD1 (5 bases). The CDR3 runs 15 residues. CDR1 is SGHVS, CDR2 FNYEAQ, per germline. V shed 4 bases and J shed 0 bases, with 13 bases lying between them. The CDR3 sequence is CASSSSQGSSYEQYF. CDR3 coding DNA: TGTGCCAGCAGCTCCTCGCAGGGAAGCTCCTACGAGCAGTACTTC.

This clonotype was counted many times. The rearrangement uses TRBV12-3 or TRBV12-4 and TRBJ1-1; D is undetermined. V was clipped by 6 bases and J by 3 bases, with 14 bases between them. The CDR3 spans 14 residues. The CDR3 sequence: CASSPLIGHTEAFF. The CDR3 bases are TGTGCCAGCAGCCCATTGATAGGTCACACTGAAGCTTTCTTT.

The gene calls are TRBV9 and TRBJ2-2; D is undetermined. This CDR3 is 15 amino acids long. The V and J ends lost 0 bases and 0 bases respectively, with 6 bases between them. Germline V gene sequence: CDR1 SGDLS, CDR2 YYNGEE. CDR3 residues: CASSVVGSNTGELFF. The CDR3, as DNA: TGTGCCAGCAGCGTAGTAGGATCGAACACCGGGGAGCTGTTTTTT.

This clonotype was seen only a few times. V gene TRBV3-1 combines with J gene TRBJ2-5; the D gene is possibly TRBD1 (6 bases). CDR1 is LGHDT, CDR2 YNNKEL, per germline (reference sequence). This CDR3 has 15 residues. The germline V and J ends were trimmed by 2 bases and 5 bases, with 15 bases remaining between them. CDR3 nucleotide sequence: TGTGCCAGCAGCCAATCCCTGGGGGCTGAGGAGACCCAGTACTTC. This gives the protein CASSQSLGAEETQYF.

Only a few counts were recorded for this clonotype. The V call is TRBV10-3, the J call TRBJ1-5; D perhaps matches TRBD1 (6 bases). Trimming cost V 0 bases and J 9 bases, with 15 bases left between them. Germline values: CDR1 ENHRY, CDR2 SYGVKD. The CDR3 loop spans 15 amino acids. CDR3 coding DNA: TGTGCCATCAGTGAGTCAGATCAGGGGAGCCGGCCCCAGCATTTT. This gives the protein CAISESDQGSRPQHF.

This clonotype was counted many times. The chain joins TRBV15 to TRBJ2-5; possible D gene TRBD1, 7 bases. The germline V and J ends were trimmed by 0 bases and 5 bases, with 10 bases remaining between them. The CDR3 sequence is 14 residues long. Germline lookup yields CDR1 LNHNV and CDR2 YYDKDF (reference sequence). CDR3 DNA: TGTGCCACCAGCAGAGAGACAGGGAGGGAGACCCAGTACTTC. It yields the protein CATSRETGRETQYF.

This clonotype was detected a few times. The J gene is TRBJ2-7, the V gene TRBV12-3 or TRBV12-4; 12 bases map to TRBD1. The V and J ends lost 3 bases and 7 bases, in that order; junction bases with no gene match: 7. This CDR3 has 15 residues. CDR3 sequence (DNA): TGTGCCAGCAGTTTCGAGGGACAGGGGGCGCGGGAGCAGTACTTC. Protein product: CASSFEGQGAREQYF.

This clonotype has a count of ten or more. This chain joins TRBV20-1 and TRBJ2-7; 7 bases are shared with TRBD1. Germline V CDR1 and CDR2: DFQATT, SNEGSKA (reference sequence). The CDR3 spans 15 residues. V lost 3 bases to trimming and J lost 5 bases; unmatched junction nucleotides: 13. The CDR3 region is CSARDPRQGKDEQYF. DNA for the CDR3: TGCAGTGCTAGGGACCCGCGACAGGGAAAAGACGAGCAGTACTTC.

The chain combines TRBV7-2 with TRBJ1-5, with a tentative D call TRBD1 (6 bases). V was pared by 2 bases and J by 5 bases, with 13 bases between. This CDR3 is 15 amino acids long. CDR1 is SGHTA and CDR2 is FQGNSA in the germline V gene. CDR3 bases: TGTGCCAGCAGCTTATTTTTCAGGGGTGATCAGCCCCAGCATTTT. It translates to CASSLFFRGDQPQHF.

This clonotype came up a few times. The chain has TRBV5-6 and TRBJ1-2; D remains ambiguous. CDR1 is SGHDT and CDR2 is YYEEEE in the germline V gene. CDR3 size: 15 residues. The V end was cut by 0 bases, the J end by 1 base, with 10 bases between. CDR3 nucleotide sequence: TGTGCCAGCAGCTTGGCCGGCGGATATAACTATGGCTACACCTTC. This codes for CASSLAGGYNYGYTF.

In its sample, this clonotype was seen many times. This chain links TRBV14 with TRBJ2-7; 8 bases map to TRBD2. This CDR3 region has 13 residues. The V segment lost 3 bases and the J segment 6 bases; nucleotides outside the gene matches: 4. Germline CDR1 is SGHDN and CDR2 is FVKESK. The CDR3 loop reads CASSQAGGLEQYF. The CDR3 bases are TGTGCCAGCAGCCAGGCGGGGGGCCTCGAGCAGTACTTC.

V gene TRBV29-1 combines with J gene TRBJ1-6, with D perhaps matching TRBD1 (6 bases). CDR3 length: 11 residues. V dropped 6 bases and J dropped 9 bases, with 9 bases sitting between them. Per the germline V gene, CDR1 is SQVTM and CDR2 is ANQGSEA. The CDR3 loop is CSVGGGSPLHF. The CDR3 region has the DNA TGCAGCGTGGGGGGCGGTTCACCCCTCCACTTT.

A word on this clonotype: Since a much larger clone is just one base distant, this may be a read error. The chain is built from TRBV20-1 and TRBJ1-5; 7 bases line up with TRBD1. CDR3 size: 14 residues. With 3 bases clipped from V and 11 bases from J, the junction kept 13 bases outside the gene matches. Per the germline V gene, CDR1 is DFQATT and CDR2 is SNEGSKA (reference sequence). The CDR3 sequence: CSASEGAGSKAQHF. As DNA, the CDR3 is TGCAGTGCTAGCGAGGGGGCAGGGAGCAAGGCCCAGCATTTT.

The chain is built from TRBV10-3 and TRBJ1-1; TRBD1 aligns across 9 bases. Germline V gene data show CDR1 as ENHRY and CDR2 as SYGVKD. The CDR3 covers 15 residues. The junction had 10 bases not matched to a gene; V was cut back by 6 bases and J by 5 bases. The chain's CDR3 is CAISVLTGGGTEAFF. CDR3 nucleotide sequence: TGTGCCATCAGCGTCCTGACAGGGGGAGGAACTGAAGCTTTCTTT.

This clonotype has ten or more counts. The rearrangement joins TRBV15 to TRBJ2-1, with D possibly matching TRBD2 (7 bases). Germline CDR1 LNHNV, CDR2 YYDKDF (reference sequence). There are 15 residues in the CDR3. V lost 1 base and J 5 bases, leaving 12 bases between the germline ends. CDR3 sequence reads: CATSRGGGQNNEQFF. CDR3 DNA sequence: TGTGCCACCAGCAGAGGGGGGGGCCAAAACAATGAGCAGTTCTTC.

As regards this clonotype: At one end, the junction sequence differs from germline, possibly due to a read error. This sequence joins TRBV29-1 and TRBJ2-6; 11 nucleotides align to TRBD1. This CDR3 has 13 amino acids. Germline-derived CDR1 and CDR2 are SQVTM and ANQGSEA. The CDR3 loop reads CSVSGTGGNVLTF. The CDR3 DNA follows: TGCAGCGTATCCGGGACAGGGGGCAACGTCCTGACTTTC.

The chain links TRBV10-3 to TRBJ2-6; D may be TRBD1 (5 bases). Trimming removed 5 bases from V and 0 bases from J, with 8 bases in between. CDR1 and CDR2 from the germline V gene are ENHRY and SYGVKD. The length of the CDR3 is 15 residues. CDR3 nucleotide sequence: TGTGCCATCAGTACAGGACACTCTGGGGCCAACGTCCTGACTTTC. Its protein product is CAISTGHSGANVLTF.